This record looks at one T cell receptor (beta chain) sequence and its context. Using immunoSEQ multiplex PCR, the repertoire was profiled, and TCRdb retains in-frame clones only, with some absent. The table shows approximately 100,000 clones, with 58% occurring only once. These data come from a study of cytotoxic CD8 clonotypes in ibrutinib-treated CLL. Study-wide context: The subjects consisted of eleven to twelve relapsed/refractory and approximately 15 treatment-naive individuals, with around 17 IGHV unmutated.

This receptor was taken from a human donor with chronic lymphocytic leukemia. Sequenced material: PBMCs, taken after 24 months of ibrutinib treatment.

The CDR3 DNA sequence: TGTGCCAGCAGTCCCTCGACAGATTGGGAGGAGCTGTTTTTT. Protein product: CASSPSTDWEELFF. This sequence joins TRBV6-5 and TRBJ2-2, with a weak D call TRBD1 (5 bases). CDR1 MNHEY and CDR2 SVGAGI come from the germline V gene. This CDR3 has 14 residues. V was pared by 5 bases and J by 10 bases, with 17 bases between.